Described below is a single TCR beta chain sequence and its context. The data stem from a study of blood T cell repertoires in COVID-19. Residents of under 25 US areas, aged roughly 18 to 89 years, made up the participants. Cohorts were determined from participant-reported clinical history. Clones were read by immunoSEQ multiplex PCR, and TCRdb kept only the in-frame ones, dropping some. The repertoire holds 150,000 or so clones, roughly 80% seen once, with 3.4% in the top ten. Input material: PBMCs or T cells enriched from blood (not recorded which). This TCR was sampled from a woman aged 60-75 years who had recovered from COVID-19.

The CDR3 loop is CSGGQGDEKLFF. The CDR3 coding sequence is TGCAGCGGGGGACAGGGGGATGAAAAACTGTTTTTT. The chain is built from TRBV29-1 and TRBJ1-4; 11 positions match TRBD1. Germline V gives CDR1 SQVTM, CDR2 ANQGSEA. This CDR3 has 12 amino acids. The trim removed 7 bases at V and 6 bases at J, leaving 1 base unmatched.